Below are 3 T cell receptor beta chains sequenced from a single sample in a study of cytomegalovirus exposure and HLA in healthy donors. The data were produced by immunoSEQ multiplex PCR, yet TCRdb's version contains in-frame clones alone and is incomplete. The sample has approximately 58,000 clones; roughly 94% are singletons. The source material was PBMCs. The receptors here all came from a man between 18 and 35 years old in good health and CMV-seronegative.

V is TRBV28 and J is TRBJ1-2, with D unclear. The CDR3 spans 17 residues. CDR1 and CDR2 from the germline V gene are MDHEN and SYDVKM. The V and J ends lost 7 bases and 8 bases respectively, with 29 bases between them. The CDR3 nucleotides are TGTGCCAGCAACTTTGCCCGGGGAGGACTCCTTTGGGAAGGCTACACCTTC. Amino acids: CASNFARGGLLWEGYTF.

The rearrangement joins TRBV19 to TRBJ1-1; TRBD1 matches at 7 bases. J lost 1 base, V lost 3 bases, and 17 bases had no gene match. CDR3 size: 19 residues. Per germline, CDR1 LNHDA and CDR2 SQIVND (reference sequence). CDR3 sequence reads: CASSILSSTAGGRNTEAFF. The CDR3 DNA sequence: TGTGCCAGTAGTATCCTATCGTCTACGGCAGGGGGAAGGAACACTGAAGCTTTCTTT.

The genes are TRBV11-2 and TRBJ2-1; TRBD1 matches at 9 bases. Per the germline V gene, CDR1 is SGHAT and CDR2 is FQNNGV. The CDR3 consists of 15 residues. The V segment lost 0 bases and the J segment 3 bases; nucleotides outside the gene matches: 0. The CDR3 protein is CASSLEGQGYNEQFF. CDR3 nucleotide sequence: TGTGCCAGCAGCTTAGAGGGACAGGGCTACAATGAGCAGTTCTTC.